This TCR beta chain was retrieved from a study of T-cell reconstitution after alpha-beta-depleted transplantation in children. Overall study findings and caveats: Reportedly, roughly two months post-transplant, alpha-beta T cells arose from several hundred expanded graft clones. High day-60 TCRbeta diversity in some patients came from surviving recipient T cells and thymic progenitors. It was newly produced T cells that mostly accounted for T-cell counts and diversity one year after transplant.

This clonotype was seen more than once but under ten times. Its target is unknown. The library targeted TCRbeta and was prepared with unique molecular identifiers. TCRdb itself ran the PCR reads through MiXCR, one entry per CDR3 protein. The table has 610,000 or so distinct CDR3 sequences, over 20% seen once. Germline CDR1 is MDHEN and CDR2 is SYDVKM. This CDR3 contains 16 residues. The trim removed 5 bases at V and 4 bases at J, leaving 9 bases unmatched. Specimen: PBMCs, collected before TCRalphabeta/CD19-depleted stem cell transplant. The origin of this receptor is a boy under two years old with Wiskott-Aldrich syndrome, due to receive a stem cell transplant. V usage is TRBV28 and J usage is TRBJ1-5, with TRBD1 identical over 9 bases. CDR3 sequence: CASSVLLGQGNQPQHF. CDR3 coding DNA: TGTGCCAGCAGTGTTCTCCTCGGACAGGGGAATCAGCCCCAGCATTTT.